This entry concerns a single T cell receptor beta chain. Its recognized antigen is unknown. No much larger clone is present one base from it, and per-base qualities are unavailable. The record originates from a study of cytomegalovirus exposure and HLA in healthy donors (dated by TCRdb to 2016 to 2017). About the full investigation: According to a later analysis, one platform produced both the 120 validation repertoires and the approximately 600 repertoires of the first cohort. The study aimed to test whether signatures of past pathogen exposure could be identified by cataloging public T cell receptors. Besides the first cohort of hundreds of subjects, a separate validation cohort made up of 90 to 150 different subjects was used. To predict cytomegalovirus infection status, the study brought together high-throughput TCR immunosequencing, statistical association of individual TCRs with disease status, and machine learning.

Study-wide findings and limitations: Subsequent analysis determined that TCRs grouped into clusters in the first cohort also showed a tendency toward co-occurrence across the 120 or so validation repertoires, and approximately 93% of cluster scores exceeded 0. A later analysis had no HLA typing for the validation cohort, so co-occurrence there was scored across all 130 or so repertoires. Most TCR sequences were seen in very few donors, while some public TCRs were found in many individuals. In vitro tests confirmed that three of the cytomegalovirus-associated TCR beta chains recognize cytomegalovirus antigens. It was suggested by the authors that the approach could potentially be generalized to other disease states and immunological phenotypes. A total of fewer than 200 TCR beta chains were listed by the study as associated with cytomegalovirus. Cytomegalovirus status was reported to be diagnosed by the classifier with high specificity and sensitivity in both the original and validation cohorts.

Donors formed part of the validation cohort, which comprised about 130 subjects and was distinct from the first cohort of 666 subjects. Receptor libraries were prepared by the immunoSEQ multiplex PCR assay. Per the original workflow: A statistical classification framework was developed to diagnose cytomegalovirus status using the catalog of TCR beta chain sequences. TCRdb's version of the immuneACCESS table is confined to in-frame rearrangements and falls short of the full clone set. An unresolved V gene accounts for under half of the shortfall where checked; the remainder is of unknown origin. From that table come the V and J calls and clone size; the DNA was used to work out D and trimming. The sample data list 150,000 to 200,000 clones, and approximately 90% of these were observed just once. The ten largest clones represent 1.4% of the sample. Including cysteine and phenylalanine, the CDR3 has 13 amino acids. Only the CDR3 region is kept as DNA, spanning 39 bases read in frame from base 1. As encoded in the germline V gene, CDR1 is SGHAT while CDR2 is FQNNGV. V is clipped by 5 bases and J by 3 bases, and the sequence between their germline boundaries is 11 bases long.

The rearranged chain carries TRBV11-2 and TRBJ2-7; no D gene call is confident. The sequence was collected from a woman aged 30 to 39 in good health and CMV-seronegative. Sequencing was performed on PBMCs. The DNA sequence follows: TGTGCCAGCAGCCCGCGGCTGGTCTACGAGCAGTACTTC. It codes for CASSPRLVYEQYF.